This TCR beta chain appears in the sequencing data of a study of blood T cell repertoires in COVID-19. About the study: Samples came from the United States, Italy and Spain, spanning acute and convalescent COVID-19. T cells, B-cell-depleted T cells, or PBMCs supplied cDNA or gDNA.

Under the authors' procedure: Nucleated cell counts were estimated from reference gene primer amplification. Sequencing used immunoSEQ multiplex PCR; TCRdb keeps in-frame clones, though not all of them. The DNA gave D and trimming, while V, J and clone size come from that table. The data show 150,000 or so clones, 75% to 80% seen once. This CDR3 comprises 13 residues. Trimming pared 1 base from V and 7 bases from J, leaving 10 bases between. This clonotype was sampled from an elderly man with acute or convalescent COVID-19. Sequences were obtained from peripheral blood. This rearrangement joins TRBV12-3 or TRBV12-4 to TRBJ1-1; D not resolved. CDR3 nucleotide sequence: TGTGCCAGCAGTTTAGTTAGATATAGTGAAGCTTTCTTT. Its translation: CASSLVRYSEAFF.